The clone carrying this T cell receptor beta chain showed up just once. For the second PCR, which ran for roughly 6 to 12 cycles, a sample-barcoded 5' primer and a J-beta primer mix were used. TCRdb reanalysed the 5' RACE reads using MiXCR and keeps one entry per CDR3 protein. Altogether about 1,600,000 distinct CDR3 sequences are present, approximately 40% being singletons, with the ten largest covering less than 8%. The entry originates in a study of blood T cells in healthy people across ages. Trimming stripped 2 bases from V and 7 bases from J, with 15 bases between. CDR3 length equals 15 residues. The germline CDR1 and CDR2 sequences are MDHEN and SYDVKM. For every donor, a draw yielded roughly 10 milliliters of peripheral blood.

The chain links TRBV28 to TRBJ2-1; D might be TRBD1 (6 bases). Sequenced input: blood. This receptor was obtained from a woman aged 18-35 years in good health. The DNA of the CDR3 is TGTGCCAGCAGTTTAAGGGGGAACCTAGAGAATGAGCAGTTCTTC. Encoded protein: CASSLRGNLENEQFF.